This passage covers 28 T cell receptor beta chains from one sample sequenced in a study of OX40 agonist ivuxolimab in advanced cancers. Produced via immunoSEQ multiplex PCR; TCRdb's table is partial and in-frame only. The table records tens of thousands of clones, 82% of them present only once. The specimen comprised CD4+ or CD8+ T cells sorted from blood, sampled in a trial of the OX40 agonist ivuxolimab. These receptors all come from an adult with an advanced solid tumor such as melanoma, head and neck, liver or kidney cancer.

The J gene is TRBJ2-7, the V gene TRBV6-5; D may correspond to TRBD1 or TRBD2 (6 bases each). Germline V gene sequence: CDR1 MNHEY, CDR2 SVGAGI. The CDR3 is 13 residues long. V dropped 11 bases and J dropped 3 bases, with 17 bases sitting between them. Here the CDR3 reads CAAGGGTDYEQYF. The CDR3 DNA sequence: TGTGCCGCAGGAGGGGGGACCGACTACGAGCAGTACTTC.

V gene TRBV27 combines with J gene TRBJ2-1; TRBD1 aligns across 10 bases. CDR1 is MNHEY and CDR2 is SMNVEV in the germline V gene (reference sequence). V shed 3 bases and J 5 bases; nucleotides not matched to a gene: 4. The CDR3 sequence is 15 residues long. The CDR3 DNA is TGTGCCAGCAGTTTCGCCGGGACAGGGGACAATGAGCAGTTCTTC. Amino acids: CASSFAGTGDNEQFF.

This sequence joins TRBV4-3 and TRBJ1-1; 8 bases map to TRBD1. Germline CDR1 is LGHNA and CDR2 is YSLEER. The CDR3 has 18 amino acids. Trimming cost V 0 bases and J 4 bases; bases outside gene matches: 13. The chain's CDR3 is CASSQDPTTGVVSTEAFF. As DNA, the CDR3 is TGCGCCAGCAGCCAAGACCCGACGACAGGGGTGGTATCCACTGAAGCTTTCTTT.

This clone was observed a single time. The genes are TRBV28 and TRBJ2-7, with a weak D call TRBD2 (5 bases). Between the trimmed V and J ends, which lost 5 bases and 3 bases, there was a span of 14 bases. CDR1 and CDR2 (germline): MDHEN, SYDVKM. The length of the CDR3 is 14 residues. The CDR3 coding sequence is TGTGCCAGCAGTGCCGGGATTCCCAACTACGAGCAGTACTTC. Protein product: CASSAGIPNYEQYF.

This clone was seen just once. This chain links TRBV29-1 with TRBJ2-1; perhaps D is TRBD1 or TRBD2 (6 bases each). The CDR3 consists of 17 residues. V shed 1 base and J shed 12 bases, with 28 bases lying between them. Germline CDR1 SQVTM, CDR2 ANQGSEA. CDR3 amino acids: CSVEVVPDSPGGKGQFF. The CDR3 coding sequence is TGCAGCGTTGAAGTAGTCCCGGACAGCCCAGGAGGGAAGGGGCAGTTCTTC.

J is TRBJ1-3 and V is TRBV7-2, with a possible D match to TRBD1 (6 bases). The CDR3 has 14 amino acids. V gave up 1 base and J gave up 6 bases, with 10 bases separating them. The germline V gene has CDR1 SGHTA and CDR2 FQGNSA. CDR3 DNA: TGTGCCAGCAGCTTAGATCACAGGGTAAACACCATATATTTT. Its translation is CASSLDHRVNTIYF.

The CDR3 DNA sequence: TGTGCCTGTGAAGGGTTTCGGCTAGGAACAGATACGCAGTATTTT. It yields the protein CACEGFRLGTDTQYF. V gene TRBV30 combines with J gene TRBJ2-3; D call uncertain. The germline CDR1 and CDR2 sequences are GTSNPN and SVGIG (reference sequence). The V end lost 6 bases, the J end lost 3 bases, and 19 bases lay between the germline ends. The CDR3 covers 15 residues.

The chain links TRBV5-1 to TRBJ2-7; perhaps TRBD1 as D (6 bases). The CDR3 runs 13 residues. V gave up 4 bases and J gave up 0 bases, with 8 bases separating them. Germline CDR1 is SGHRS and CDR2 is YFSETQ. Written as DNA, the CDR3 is TGCGCCAGCAGCCTGACAGGCTCCTACGAGCAGTACTTC. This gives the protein CASSLTGSYEQYF.

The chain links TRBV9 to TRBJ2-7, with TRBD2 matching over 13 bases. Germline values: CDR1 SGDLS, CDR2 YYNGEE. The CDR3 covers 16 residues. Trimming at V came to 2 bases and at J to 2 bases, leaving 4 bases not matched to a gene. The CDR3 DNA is TGTGCCAGCAGCGTGGACGGACTAGCGGGAGCCTACGAGCAGTACTTC. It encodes CASSVDGLAGAYEQYF.

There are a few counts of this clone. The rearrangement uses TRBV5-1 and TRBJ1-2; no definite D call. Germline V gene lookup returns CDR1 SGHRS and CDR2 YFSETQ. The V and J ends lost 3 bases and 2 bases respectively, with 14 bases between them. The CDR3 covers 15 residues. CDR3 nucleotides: TGCGCCAGCAGCTGGACTTTTGCGGAGAACTATGGCTACACCTTC. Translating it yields CASSWTFAENYGYTF.

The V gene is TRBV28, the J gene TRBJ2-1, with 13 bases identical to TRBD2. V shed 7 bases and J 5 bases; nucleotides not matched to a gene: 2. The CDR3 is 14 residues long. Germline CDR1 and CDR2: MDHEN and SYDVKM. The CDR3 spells CASNGLAGDNEQFF. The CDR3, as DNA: TGTGCCAGCAACGGACTAGCGGGAGACAATGAGCAGTTCTTC. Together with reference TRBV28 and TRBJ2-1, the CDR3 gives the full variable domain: DVKVTQSSRYLVKRTGEKVFLECVQDMDHENMFWYRQDPGLGLRLIYFSYDVKMKEKGDIPEGYSVSREKKERFSLILESASTNQTSMYLCASNGLAGDNEQFFGPGTRLTVL.

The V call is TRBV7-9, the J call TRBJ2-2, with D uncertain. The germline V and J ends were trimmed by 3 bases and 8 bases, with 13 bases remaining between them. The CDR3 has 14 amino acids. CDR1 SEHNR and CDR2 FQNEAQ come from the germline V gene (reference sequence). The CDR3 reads CASSFRPVLGELFF. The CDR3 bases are TGTGCCAGCAGCTTTAGACCGGTACTAGGGGAGCTGTTTTTT. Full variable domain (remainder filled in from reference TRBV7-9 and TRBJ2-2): DTGVSQNPRHKITKRGQNVTFRCDPISEHNRLYWYRQTLGQGPEFLTYFQNEAQLEKSRLLSDRFSAERPKGSFSTLEIQRTEQGDSAMYLCASSFRPVLGELFFGEGSRLTVL.

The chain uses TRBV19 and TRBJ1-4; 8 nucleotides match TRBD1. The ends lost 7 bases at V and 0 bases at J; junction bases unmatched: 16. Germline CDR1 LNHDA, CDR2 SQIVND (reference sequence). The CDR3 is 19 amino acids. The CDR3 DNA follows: TGTGCCAGTAATCAACCGGGGACAGGCGGATTTGCAACTAATGAAAAACTGTTTTTT. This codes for CASNQPGTGGFATNEKLFF. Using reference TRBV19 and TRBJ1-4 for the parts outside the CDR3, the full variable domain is DGGITQSPKYLFRKEGQNVTLSCEQNLNHDAMYWYRQDPGQGLRLIYYSQIVNDFQKGDIAEGYSVSREKKESFPLTVTSAQKNPTAFYLCASNQPGTGGFATNEKLFFGSGTQLSVL.

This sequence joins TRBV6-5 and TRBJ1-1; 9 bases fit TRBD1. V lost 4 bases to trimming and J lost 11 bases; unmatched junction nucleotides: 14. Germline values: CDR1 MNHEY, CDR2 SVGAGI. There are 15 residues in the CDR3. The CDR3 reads CASSSLQGAFDFAFF. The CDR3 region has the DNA TGTGCCAGCAGTTCCCTACAGGGGGCGTTTGATTTTGCTTTCTTT.

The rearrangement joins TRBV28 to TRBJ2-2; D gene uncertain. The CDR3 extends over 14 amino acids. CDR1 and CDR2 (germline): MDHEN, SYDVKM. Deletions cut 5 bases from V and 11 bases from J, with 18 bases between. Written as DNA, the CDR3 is TGTGCCAGCAGTAAAACATACATCGGGCGAGAGCTGTTTTTT. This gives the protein CASSKTYIGRELFF.

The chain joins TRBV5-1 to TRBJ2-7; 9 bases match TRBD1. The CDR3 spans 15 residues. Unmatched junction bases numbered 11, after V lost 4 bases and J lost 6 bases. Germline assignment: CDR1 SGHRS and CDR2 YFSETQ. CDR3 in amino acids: CASSLGTGRSGEQYF. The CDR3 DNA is TGCGCCAGCAGCCTAGGGACAGGGCGATCCGGCGAGCAGTACTTC.

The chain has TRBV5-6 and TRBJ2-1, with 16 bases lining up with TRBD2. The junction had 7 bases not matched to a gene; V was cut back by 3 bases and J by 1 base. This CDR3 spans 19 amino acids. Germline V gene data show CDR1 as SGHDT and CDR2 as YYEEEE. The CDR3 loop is CASSWKGLAGGPSYNEQFF. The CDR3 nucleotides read TGTGCCAGCAGCTGGAAGGGACTAGCGGGAGGGCCTTCCTACAATGAGCAGTTCTTC.

The CDR3: CATGGGNNEQFF. CDR3 in DNA: TGTGCCACCGGGGGAGGGAACAATGAGCAGTTCTTC. This chain joins TRBV6-5 and TRBJ2-1, with TRBD2 matching over 7 bases. Losses at the gene ends were 10 bases for V and 5 bases for J; bases not matched to a gene: 5. The CDR3 extends over 12 amino acids. Germline V gene data show CDR1 as MNHEY and CDR2 as SVGAGI.

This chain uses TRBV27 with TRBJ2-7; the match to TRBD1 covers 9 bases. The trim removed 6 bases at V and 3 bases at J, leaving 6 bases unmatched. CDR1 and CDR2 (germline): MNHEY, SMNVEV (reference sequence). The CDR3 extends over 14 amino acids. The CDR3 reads CASSYGQGNYEQYF. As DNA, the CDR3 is TGTGCCAGCAGCTATGGACAGGGGAACTACGAGCAGTACTTC.

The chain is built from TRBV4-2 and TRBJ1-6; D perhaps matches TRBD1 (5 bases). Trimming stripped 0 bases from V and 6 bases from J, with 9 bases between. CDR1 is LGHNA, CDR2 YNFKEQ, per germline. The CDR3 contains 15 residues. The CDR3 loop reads CASSQEGTANSPLHF. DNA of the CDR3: TGTGCCAGCAGCCAAGAAGGGACGGCTAATTCACCCCTCCACTTT.

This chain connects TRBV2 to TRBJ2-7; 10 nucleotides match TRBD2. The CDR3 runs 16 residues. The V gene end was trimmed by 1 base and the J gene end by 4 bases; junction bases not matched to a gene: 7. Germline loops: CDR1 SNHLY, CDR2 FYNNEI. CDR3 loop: CASSEGASGSWYEQYF. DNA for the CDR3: TGTGCCAGCAGTGAAGGGGCTAGCGGGAGTTGGTACGAGCAGTACTTC.

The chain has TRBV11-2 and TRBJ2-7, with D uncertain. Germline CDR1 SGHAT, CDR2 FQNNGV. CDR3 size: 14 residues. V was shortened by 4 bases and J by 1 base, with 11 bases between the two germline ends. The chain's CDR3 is CASSSHPSSYEQYF. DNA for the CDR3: TGTGCCAGCAGCTCCCACCCAAGTTCCTACGAGCAGTACTTC.

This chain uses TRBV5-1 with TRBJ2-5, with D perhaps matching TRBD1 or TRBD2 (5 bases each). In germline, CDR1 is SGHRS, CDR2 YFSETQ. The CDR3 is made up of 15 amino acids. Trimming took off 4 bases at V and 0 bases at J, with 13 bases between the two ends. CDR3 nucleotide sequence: TGCGCCAGCAGCGTTTTACCGGGACACCAAGAGACCCAGTACTTC. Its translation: CASSVLPGHQETQYF. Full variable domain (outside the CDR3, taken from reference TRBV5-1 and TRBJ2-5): KAGVTQTPRYLIKTRGQQVTLSCSPISGHRSVSWYQQTPGQGLQFLFEYFSETQRNKGNFPGRFSGRQFSNSRSEMNVSTLELGDSALYLCASSVLPGHQETQYFGPGTRLLVL.

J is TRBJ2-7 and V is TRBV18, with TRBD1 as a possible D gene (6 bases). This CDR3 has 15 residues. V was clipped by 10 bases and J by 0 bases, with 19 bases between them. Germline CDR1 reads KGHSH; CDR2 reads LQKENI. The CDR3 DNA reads TGTGCCACCGTCCCCGTGGGACAACCCTCCTACGAGCAGTACTTC. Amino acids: CATVPVGQPSYEQYF. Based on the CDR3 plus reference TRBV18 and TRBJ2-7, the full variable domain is NAGVMQNPRHLVRRRGQEARLRCSPMKGHSHVYWYRQLPEEGLKFMVYLQKENIIDESGMPKERFSAEFPKEGPSILRIQQVVRGDSAAYFCATVPVGQPSYEQYFGPGTRLTVT.

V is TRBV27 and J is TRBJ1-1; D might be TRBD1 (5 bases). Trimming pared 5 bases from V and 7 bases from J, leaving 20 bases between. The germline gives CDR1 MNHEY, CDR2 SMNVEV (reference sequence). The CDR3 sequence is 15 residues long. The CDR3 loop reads CASSPRDSHGVEAFF. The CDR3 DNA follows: TGTGCCAGCAGTCCCCGGGACTCCCATGGGGTTGAAGCTTTCTTT.

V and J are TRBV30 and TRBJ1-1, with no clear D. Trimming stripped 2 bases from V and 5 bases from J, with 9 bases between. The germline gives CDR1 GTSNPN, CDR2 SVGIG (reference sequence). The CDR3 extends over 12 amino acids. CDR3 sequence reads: CAWSLEATEAFF. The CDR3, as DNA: TGTGCCTGGAGTTTGGAGGCTACTGAAGCTTTCTTT.

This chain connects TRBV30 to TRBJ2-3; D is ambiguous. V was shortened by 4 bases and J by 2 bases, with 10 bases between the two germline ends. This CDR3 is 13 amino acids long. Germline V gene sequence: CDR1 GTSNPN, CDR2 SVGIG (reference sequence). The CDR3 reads CAWTTEFTDTQYF. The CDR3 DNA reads TGTGCCTGGACGACGGAATTCACAGATACGCAGTATTTT.

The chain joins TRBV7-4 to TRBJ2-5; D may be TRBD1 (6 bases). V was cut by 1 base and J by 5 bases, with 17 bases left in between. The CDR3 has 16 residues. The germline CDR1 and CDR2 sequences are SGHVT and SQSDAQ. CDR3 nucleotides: TGTGCCAGCAGCTTAGGGCAGGGGCCGGACTGGGAGACCCAGTACTTC. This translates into CASSLGQGPDWETQYF.